A single sample gave rise to the 14 T cell receptor beta chains below, sequenced in a study of blood T cell repertoires in COVID-19. Generated by immunoSEQ multiplex PCR, the TCRdb table keeps only in-frame clones and is missing some. Here the sample spans about 320,000 clones, 85% being singletons. The sequenced sample was PBMCs or T cells enriched from blood (not recorded which). The receptors derive from a woman in her twenties or thirties who had been exposed to COVID-19.

The chain couples TRBV6-5 to TRBJ1-2; 9 bases match TRBD1. CDR1 and CDR2 from the germline V gene are MNHEY and SVGAGI. The CDR3 totals 13 residues. V lost 6 bases and J lost 5; bases outside the gene matches: 4. The chain's CDR3 is CASRTGGGYGYTF. CDR3 nucleotides: TGTGCCAGCAGGACAGGGGGGGGTTATGGCTACACCTTC.

This clone was observed a single time. The rearrangement joins TRBV20-1 to TRBJ1-4; 7 bases line up with TRBD1. The CDR3 loop spans 15 amino acids. V gave up 3 bases and J gave up 7 bases; unmatched junction bases: 11. In germline, CDR1 is DFQATT, CDR2 SNEGSKA (reference sequence). In nucleotides, the CDR3 is TGCAGTGCTAGTTCGGAGACAGGGCTGGCTGAAAAACTGTTTTTT. Its translation is CSASSETGLAEKLFF.

CDR3 amino acids: CAWRGGNTEAFF. Here the CDR3 DNA reads TGTGCCTGGAGGGGGGGGAACACTGAAGCTTTCTTT. V gene TRBV30 combines with J gene TRBJ1-1; weak D call: TRBD1 (5 bases). From germline, CDR1 is GTSNPN and CDR2 SVGIG (reference sequence). Trimming shortened V by 3 bases and J by 1 base, and 6 bases separated the two germline ends. CDR3 length: 12 amino acids.

The rearrangement uses TRBV11-2 and TRBJ2-2, with D perhaps TRBD1 (6 bases). Germline CDR1 SGHAT, CDR2 FQNNGV. V was pared by 0 bases and J by 5 bases, with 10 bases between. The CDR3 extends over 15 amino acids. Here the CDR3 DNA reads TGTGCCAGCAGCTTAGAGGGGGCATGGACCGGGGAGCTGTTTTTT. Residues: CASSLEGAWTGELFF.

This rearrangement joins TRBV2 to TRBJ1-6; D is possibly TRBD1 (5 bases). The CDR3 consists of 16 residues. CDR1 is SNHLY, CDR2 FYNNEI, per germline. V was shortened by 4 bases and J by 8 bases, with 18 bases between the two germline ends. The CDR3 loop reads CASSAPRGGADSPLHF. The CDR3 nucleotides are TGTGCCAGCAGTGCCCCACGCGGGGGTGCGGATTCACCCCTCCACTTT.

The chain has TRBV19 and TRBJ1-3; no definite D call. The CDR3 length is 15 residues. Trimming pared 3 bases from V and 1 base from J, leaving 10 bases between. The V gene's germline CDR1 is LNHDA and CDR2 SQIVND (reference sequence). In DNA form, the CDR3 reads TGTGCCAGTAGTATTATCCCACAATCTGGAAACACCATATATTTT. This sequence encodes CASSIIPQSGNTIYF. Variable domain in full (rest from reference TRBV19 and TRBJ1-3): DGGITQSPKYLFRKEGQNVTLSCEQNLNHDAMYWYRQDPGQGLRLIYYSQIVNDFQKGDIAEGYSVSREKKESFPLTVTSAQKNPTAFYLCASSIIPQSGNTIYFGEGSWLTVV.

J is TRBJ2-5 and V is TRBV7-2, with a tentative D call TRBD2 (5 bases). The germline V gene encodes CDR1 SGHTA and CDR2 FQGNSA. Trimming took 4 bases from V and 2 from J, leaving 11 bases between them. The length of the CDR3 is 14 residues. CDR3 nucleotides: TGTGCCAGCAGCTATGCCGAGGGTCAAGAGACCCAGTACTTC. This encodes CASSYAEGQETQYF.

This chain's CDR3 is CASSVADTTGELFF. CDR3 DNA sequence: TGCGCCAGCAGCGTAGCGGACACGACCGGGGAGCTGTTTTTT. The chain is built from TRBV10-1 and TRBJ2-2; TRBD2 might be the D (6 bases). V lost 6 bases, J lost 5 bases, and 13 bases lay in between. CDR3 length: 14 residues. Germline CDR1 reads WNHNN; CDR2 reads SYGVQD (reference sequence).

The CDR3 bases are TGTGCCACCAGTGATTTATATTTGGGGGGCCTCCACTTT. This encodes CATSDLYLGGLHF. The rearrangement joins TRBV24-1 to TRBJ1-6, with D perhaps TRBD1 (5 bases). The CDR3 spans 13 residues. CDR1 is KGHDR and CDR2 is SFDVKD in the germline V gene. V was shortened by 1 base and J by 15 bases, with 12 bases between the two germline ends.

This sequence joins TRBV29-1 and TRBJ2-7; 7 nucleotides line up with TRBD1. V lost 6 bases and J lost 5; bases outside the gene matches: 10. There are 13 residues in the CDR3. Germline lookup yields CDR1 SQVTM and CDR2 ANQGSEA. The CDR3 coding sequence is TGCAGCGTCGAGGGTCCACAGGGGCACGAGCAGTACTTC. Translating it yields CSVEGPQGHEQYF.

The genes are TRBV5-5 and TRBJ2-1; 10 nucleotides align to TRBD2. The CDR3 is made up of 17 amino acids. J lost 1 base, V lost 4 bases, and 8 bases had no gene match. Germline-derived CDR1 and CDR2 are SGHKS and YYEKEE (reference sequence). Here the CDR3 DNA reads TGTGCCAGCAGCCCCTATTTAGCGGGGGGTTCCTACAATGAGCAGTTCTTC. The encoded protein is CASSPYLAGGSYNEQFF.

The rearrangement uses TRBV28 and TRBJ1-2, with 7 bases fitting TRBD1. CDR1 MDHEN and CDR2 SYDVKM come from the germline V gene. This CDR3 has 14 residues. The J segment lost 8 bases and the V segment lost 7 bases, leaving 13 bases of the junction unmatched. CDR3 bases: TGTGCCAGCACCTTCCCGGAGGGGGCGAGAGGCTACACCTTC. Residues: CASTFPEGARGYTF.

The chain uses TRBV5-1 and TRBJ2-7, with TRBD2 as a possible D gene (6 bases). This CDR3 contains 15 residues. The germline CDR1 and CDR2 sequences are SGHRS and YFSETQ. Trimming shortened V by 6 bases and J by 5 bases, and 21 bases separated the two germline ends. This chain's CDR3 is CASNPGAGSADEQYF. The CDR3 nucleotides read TGCGCCAGCAACCCTGGGGCGGGATCGGCGGACGAGCAGTACTTC.

The chain employs TRBV2 and TRBJ2-7; D remains ambiguous. Germline V gene data show CDR1 as SNHLY and CDR2 as FYNNEI. CDR3 length: 13 residues. V lost 2 bases and J 5 bases, leaving 10 bases between the germline ends. CDR3 protein: CASSESRTDEQYF. The CDR3 DNA reads TGTGCCAGCAGTGAAAGCCGTACGGACGAGCAGTACTTC.